These 2 T cell receptor beta chains share one sample of origin, sequenced in a study of technical replicates of blood from a few donors. Libraries were prepared by immunoSEQ multiplex PCR; TCRdb keeps only in-frame clonotypes and omits some of them. The sample comprises around 84,000 clones, around nine tenths of which are singletons, and about 0.23% rests with the top ten. Sequences were obtained from T cells isolated from PBMCs. The source of these receptors is a human donor in good health.

This sequence joins TRBV5-6 and TRBJ2-1; TRBD2 agrees at 12 bases. Germline V gene sequence: CDR1 SGHDT, CDR2 YYEEEE. Trimming at V came to 1 base and at J to 4 bases, leaving 6 bases not matched to a gene. CDR3 size: 17 residues. CDR3 residues: CASSLSSSGGAYNEQFF. The CDR3 DNA is TGTGCCAGCAGCTTGTCCTCTAGCGGGGGGGCGTACAATGAGCAGTTCTTC.

The CDR3 sequence is CASSIDPLTVPNTEAFF. CDR3 sequence (DNA): TGTGCCAGTAGTATAGACCCACTTACAGTCCCGAACACTGAAGCTTTCTTT. The V gene is TRBV19, the J gene TRBJ1-1; D not resolved. Germline V gene lookup returns CDR1 LNHDA and CDR2 SQIVND (reference sequence). CDR3 length: 17 amino acids. The V and J ends lost 0 bases and 1 base respectively, with 15 bases between them. The whole variable domain, filled in from reference TRBV19 and TRBJ1-1, reads DGGITQSPKYLFRKEGQNVTLSCEQNLNHDAMYWYRQDPGQGLRLIYYSQIVNDFQKGDIAEGYSVSREKKESFPLTVTSAQKNPTAFYLCASSIDPLTVPNTEAFFGQGTRLTVV.